What follows are 21 T cell receptor beta chains derived from one specimen sequenced in a study of cytomegalovirus exposure and HLA in healthy donors. PCR primers comprised 60 Vbeta and 13 Jbeta primers. TCRdb keeps only in-frame clones here, not all; method: immunoSEQ multiplex PCR. Among some 100,000 clones listed, approximately 80% were seen once. The sequencing sample was made of PBMCs. The receptors were gathered from a male donor in good health and CMV-seropositive.

The V call is TRBV15, the J call TRBJ1-4; 9 nucleotides agree with TRBD1. Germline V gene sequence: CDR1 LNHNV, CDR2 YYDKDF (reference sequence). Trimming took 0 bases from V and 8 from J; bases not matched to a gene: 7. The CDR3 totals 16 residues. The CDR3 sequence is CATSRDGGQGNEKLFF. The DNA of the CDR3 is TGTGCCACCAGCAGAGATGGAGGACAGGGGAACGAAAAACTGTTTTTT. Full variable domain (rest looked up from reference TRBV15 and TRBJ1-4): DAMVIQNPRYQVTQFGKPVTLSCSQTLNHNVMYWYQQKSSQAPKLLFHYYDKDFNNEADTPDNFQSRRPNTSFCFLDIRSPGLGDTAMYLCATSRDGGQGNEKLFFGSGTQLSVL.

The V and J genes are TRBV5-6 and TRBJ1-6, with 8 bases matching TRBD1. Germline-derived CDR1 and CDR2 are SGHDT and YYEEEE. V lost 4 bases and J lost 9; bases outside the gene matches: 6. This CDR3 is 14 amino acids long. CDR3 loop: CASSPGQVGSPLHF. In DNA form, the CDR3 reads TGTGCCAGCAGCCCGGGACAGGTGGGTTCACCCCTCCACTTT.

This chain uses TRBV27 with TRBJ1-2; 7 bases fit TRBD1. Germline V CDR1 and CDR2: MNHEY, SMNVEV (reference sequence). CDR3 length: 13 residues. Trimming cost V 7 bases and J 2 bases; bases outside gene matches: 4. The DNA of the CDR3 is TGTGCCAGCATGGGGGGACAGAACTATGGCTACACCTTC. It translates to CASMGGQNYGYTF.

The chain uses TRBV4-2 and TRBJ2-1; a possible D gene is TRBD1 (5 bases). Trimming left V 1 base short and J 0 bases short, with 13 bases between. The CDR3 is 17 residues long. The germline gives CDR1 LGHNA, CDR2 YNFKEQ. The CDR3 here is CASSQVAGPSSYNEQFF. The CDR3 nucleotides read TGTGCCAGCAGCCAAGTTGCAGGGCCTAGCTCCTACAATGAGCAGTTCTTC.

The J gene is TRBJ1-2, the V gene TRBV16; D might be TRBD1 (5 bases). Germline V lookup: CDR1 KGHSY, CDR2 FQNENV. V lost 0 bases to trimming and J lost 2 bases, with 16 bases between them. The CDR3 totals 17 residues. The CDR3 loop is CASSQSGVTAVNYGYTF. The CDR3 region has the DNA TGTGCCAGCAGCCAATCAGGGGTGACAGCCGTCAACTATGGCTACACCTTC.

This rearrangement joins TRBV7-2 to TRBJ1-6, with D maybe TRBD1 (6 bases). Germline CDR1 is SGHTA and CDR2 is FQGNSA. Trimming cost V 3 bases and J 5 bases, with 14 bases left between them. This CDR3 contains 16 residues. CDR3 nucleotides: TGTGCCAGCAGCTTGAAAGGGACATCGCATAATTCACCCCTCCACTTT. Its protein is CASSLKGTSHNSPLHF.

The V call is TRBV30, the J call TRBJ1-1, with TRBD1 matching over 10 bases. There are 15 residues in the CDR3. Germline V gives CDR1 GTSNPN, CDR2 SVGIG (reference sequence). V was pared by 0 bases and J by 8 bases, with 9 bases of the junction left unmatched. CDR3 sequence (DNA): TGTGCCTGGAGTGTAAGGACAGGGGGTAACGTCGAAGCTTTCTTT. Translated, it gives CAWSVRTGGNVEAFF.

This clone has a handful of counts. One junction end does not reproduce the germline sequence, and a read error may be involved. The chain joins TRBV7-7 to TRBJ1-1; D is ambiguous. The CDR3 runs to 13 residues. Germline V lookup: CDR1 SSHAT, CDR2 FNYEAQ (reference sequence). In DNA form, the CDR3 reads TGTGCTAGCAGCTTAGATAAGAACACTGAAGCTTTCTTT. The encoded protein is CASSLDKNTEAFF.

The V call is TRBV27, the J call TRBJ2-5, with 7 bases lining up with TRBD2. Germline V CDR1 and CDR2: MNHEY, SMNVEV (reference sequence). The ends lost 7 bases at V and 2 bases at J; junction bases unmatched: 10. This CDR3 is built from 15 residues. The CDR3 DNA sequence: TGTGCCAGCAAACTCAGCGGGGTACGACAAGAGACCCAGTACTTC. Translated: CASKLSGVRQETQYF.

This chain connects TRBV6-1 to TRBJ1-2; TRBD1 aligns across 11 bases. V lost 5 bases and J lost 6; bases outside the gene matches: 8. This CDR3 comprises 15 residues. Germline CDR1 MNHNS, CDR2 SASEGT. CDR3 in amino acids: CASSRSPDRGHGYTF. Written as DNA, the CDR3 is TGTGCCAGCAGTCGTTCTCCGGACAGGGGGCATGGCTACACCTTC.

V and J are TRBV25-1 and TRBJ2-5, with 7 bases aligning to TRBD2. The trim removed 4 bases at V and 4 bases at J, leaving 9 bases unmatched. CDR1 and CDR2 (germline): MGHDK, SYGVNS. This CDR3 region has 15 residues. CDR3 region: CASSGRTSSAETQYF. CDR3 DNA sequence: TGTGCCAGCAGTGGACGGACTAGTAGCGCAGAGACCCAGTACTTC.

This clone was seen once. This chain links TRBV7-8 with TRBJ2-7; 7 positions agree with TRBD2. This CDR3 spans 15 amino acids. V trimming: 5 bases; J trimming: 5 bases; junction bases outside the gene matches: 12. The germline CDR1 and CDR2 sequences are SGHVS and FQNEAQ. The CDR3 nucleotides read TGTGCCAGCAGCCTCTCGGGGGGTTTGGGCAACGAGCAGTACTTC. It codes for CASSLSGGLGNEQYF.

This clone has just one count. This rearrangement joins TRBV2 to TRBJ1-1; 7 bases line up with TRBD1. Germline CDR1 reads SNHLY; CDR2 reads FYNNEI. CDR3 length: 13 residues. J gave up 6 bases and V 6 bases, and 7 bases lay outside the gene matches. The CDR3 is CASRLTGLSEAFF. The CDR3 nucleotides read TGTGCCAGCAGGTTGACAGGGTTATCTGAAGCTTTCTTT.

This chain connects TRBV29-1 to TRBJ2-4; D remains ambiguous. In germline, CDR1 is SQVTM, CDR2 ANQGSEA. Trimming left V 0 bases short and J 0 bases short, with 9 bases between. The CDR3 extends over 15 amino acids. The CDR3 DNA follows: TGCAGCGTTGAAGAGGGCACCTTAGCCAAAAACATTCAGTACTTC. Amino acid sequence: CSVEEGTLAKNIQYF.

The J gene is TRBJ2-1, the V gene TRBV6-1; D not resolved. V lost 6 bases to trimming and J lost 4 bases, with 4 bases between them. The CDR3 is 11 amino acids. Germline V gene lookup returns CDR1 MNHNS and CDR2 SASEGT. Written as DNA, the CDR3 is TGTGCCAGCAGCAAATACAATGAGCAGTTCTTC. This gives the protein CASSKYNEQFF.

The chain recombines TRBV6-1 with TRBJ2-7; possibly TRBD1 for D (5 bases). Germline V gives CDR1 MNHNS, CDR2 SASEGT. CDR3 length: 13 residues. The V end lost 3 bases, the J end lost 8 bases, and 14 bases lay between the germline ends. CDR3 residues: CASSETDSEKQYF. For the CDR3, the DNA is TGTGCCAGCAGTGAGACCGACAGCGAGAAGCAGTACTTC.

The rearrangement links TRBV30 to TRBJ1-3; D is possibly TRBD1 (6 bases). The V end lost 4 bases, the J end lost 2 bases, and 15 bases lay between the germline ends. Germline CDR1 is GTSNPN and CDR2 is SVGIG (reference sequence). The CDR3 spans 15 residues. The CDR3 protein is CAWITGGGTGNTIYF. CDR3 nucleotides: TGTGCCTGGATTACGGGGGGGGGCACTGGAAACACCATATATTTT.

The chain couples TRBV18 to TRBJ1-1, with TRBD1 matching over 7 bases. The V and J ends lost 3 bases and 8 bases, in that order; junction bases with no gene match: 9. The germline CDR1 and CDR2 sequences are KGHSH and LQKENI. This CDR3 comprises 14 residues. The CDR3 DNA reads as TGTGCCAGCTCACCGGTAAGACAGGGTTTGGAAGCTTTCTTT. Translated, it gives CASSPVRQGLEAFF.

This clone came up once. This chain connects TRBV2 to TRBJ1-1, with a tentative D call TRBD1 (6 bases). CDR3 size: 13 residues. CDR1 and CDR2 from the germline V gene are SNHLY and FYNNEI. The V gene lost 7 bases and the J gene lost 1 base, with 10 bases spanning the gap. CDR3 loop: CASNQGPNTEAFF. The DNA of the CDR3 is TGTGCCAGCAATCAGGGGCCGAACACTGAAGCTTTCTTT.

V and J are TRBV6-5 and TRBJ1-1; D is undetermined. The CDR3 is made up of 12 amino acids. Germline V gene sequence: CDR1 MNHEY, CDR2 SVGAGI. Trimming stripped 6 bases from V and 8 bases from J, with 13 bases between. The CDR3 DNA reads TGTGCCAGCAGGACGTTCACGGGGGAAGCTTTCTTT. Protein product: CASRTFTGEAFF.

This clone was counted between two and nine times. The chain joins TRBV28 to TRBJ1-2; 8 bases match TRBD1. This CDR3 has 14 residues. Unmatched junction bases numbered 8, after V lost 3 bases and J lost 8 bases. Germline CDR1 and CDR2: MDHEN and SYDVKM. The CDR3 coding sequence is TGTGCCAGCAGTTTGGGTCAGGGGGCGGGGGGCTACACCTTC. Translation: CASSLGQGAGGYTF.